One and the same sample provided the 6 T cell receptor beta chains below, sequenced in a study of early T cells in non-severe SARS-CoV-2 infection. TCRdb analysed the 5' RACE reads with MiXCR anew, one entry per CDR3 protein. The table lists about 64,000 distinct CDR3 sequences, 4.9% of them singletons. The sample was whole blood. The origin of the receptors is an adult who was a healthcare worker with PCR-confirmed SARS-CoV-2 infection or an uninfected control (not recorded which).

There are many counts of this clonotype. V usage is TRBV28 and J usage is TRBJ2-3; D is uncertain. V lost 5 bases and J lost 6, with 12 bases in between. Germline assignment: CDR1 MDHEN and CDR2 SYDVKM. The CDR3 consists of 13 residues. The CDR3 DNA sequence: TGTGCCAGCAGTCCACGATTAGGGGATACGCAGTATTTT. Its protein product is CASSPRLGDTQYF. The full variable domain, its missing parts supplied by reference TRBV28 and TRBJ2-3, is DVKVTQSSRYLVKRTGEKVFLECVQDMDHENMFWYRQDPGLGLRLIYFSYDVKMKEKGDIPEGYSVSREKKERFSLILESASTNQTSMYLCASSPRLGDTQYFGPGTRLTVL.

By share, this clonotype ranks as medium-sized. The CDR3 loop reads CASSSGSTDTQYF. CDR3 bases: TGCGCCAGCAGCTCGGGGTCCACAGATACGCAGTATTTT. The V gene is TRBV5-1, the J gene TRBJ2-3; tentatively, D is TRBD2 (5 bases). V lost 3 bases to trimming and J lost 2 bases, with 7 bases between them. The CDR3 length is 13 residues. Germline CDR1 SGHRS, CDR2 YFSETQ.

The chain combines TRBV6-1 with TRBJ2-2; possibly TRBD1 or TRBD2 for D (5 bases each). V lost 7 bases and J 4 bases, leaving 13 bases between the germline ends. This CDR3 comprises 14 residues. Germline V gene lookup returns CDR1 MNHNS and CDR2 SASEGT. The CDR3 DNA is TGTGCCAGCATCATGGGACGGAGCACCGGGGAGCTGTTTTTT. Protein: CASIMGRSTGELFF.

This clonotype was seen ten or more times. V is TRBV10-3 and J is TRBJ2-3; a possible D gene is TRBD1 (5 bases). Germline CDR1 ENHRY, CDR2 SYGVKD. Deletions cut 0 bases from V and 0 bases from J, with 10 bases between. The CDR3 has 16 residues. The CDR3 DNA sequence: TGTGCCATCAGTGAGTCTGACAGTTCTAGCACAGATACGCAGTATTTT. Encoded protein: CAISESDSSSTDTQYF.

This clonotype was detected a few times. The chain employs TRBV5-1 and TRBJ2-3, with 9 bases aligning to TRBD1. CDR1 is SGHRS, CDR2 YFSETQ, per germline. J lost 6 bases, V lost 0 bases, and 5 bases had no gene match. CDR3 length: 15 residues. The CDR3 loop is CASSLDRGLSDTQYF. CDR3 nucleotides: TGCGCCAGCAGCTTGGACAGGGGGCTATCGGATACGCAGTATTTT. Full variable domain (remainder filled in from reference TRBV5-1 and TRBJ2-3): KAGVTQTPRYLIKTRGQQVTLSCSPISGHRSVSWYQQTPGQGLQFLFEYFSETQRNKGNFPGRFSGRQFSNSRSEMNVSTLELGDSALYLCASSLDRGLSDTQYFGPGTRLTVL.

This clonotype was counted at least ten times. The chain is built from TRBV19 and TRBJ2-1; D unclear. V was trimmed by 2 bases and J by 5 bases, leaving 16 bases between them. This CDR3 has 16 amino acids. Germline V lookup: CDR1 LNHDA, CDR2 SQIVND (reference sequence). CDR3: CASSIQPPGWDNEQFF. The CDR3 bases are TGTGCCAGTAGTATACAGCCCCCTGGTTGGGACAATGAGCAGTTCTTC.